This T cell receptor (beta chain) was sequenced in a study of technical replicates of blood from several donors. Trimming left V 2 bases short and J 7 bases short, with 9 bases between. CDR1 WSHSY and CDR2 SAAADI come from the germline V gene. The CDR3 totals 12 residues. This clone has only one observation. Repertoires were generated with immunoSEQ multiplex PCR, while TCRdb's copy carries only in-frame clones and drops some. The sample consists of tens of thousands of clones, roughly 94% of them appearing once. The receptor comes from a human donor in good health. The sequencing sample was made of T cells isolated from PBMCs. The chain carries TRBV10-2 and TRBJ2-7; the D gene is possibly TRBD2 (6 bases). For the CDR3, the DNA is TGCGCCAGCAGTGAGCTGGGGAGGGAGCAGTACTTC. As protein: CASSELGREQYF.